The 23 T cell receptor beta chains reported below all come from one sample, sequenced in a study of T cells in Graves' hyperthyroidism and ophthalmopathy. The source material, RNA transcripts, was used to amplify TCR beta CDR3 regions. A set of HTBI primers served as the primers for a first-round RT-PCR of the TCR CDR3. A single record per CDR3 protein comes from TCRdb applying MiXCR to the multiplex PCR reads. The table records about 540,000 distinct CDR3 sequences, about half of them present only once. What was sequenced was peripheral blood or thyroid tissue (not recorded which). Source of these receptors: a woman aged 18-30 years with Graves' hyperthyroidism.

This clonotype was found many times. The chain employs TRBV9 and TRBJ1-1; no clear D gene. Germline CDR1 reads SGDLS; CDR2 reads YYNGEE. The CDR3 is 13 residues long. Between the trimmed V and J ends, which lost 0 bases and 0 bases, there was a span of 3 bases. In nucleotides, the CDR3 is TGTGCCAGCAGCGTAGAACTGAACACTGAAGCTTTCTTT. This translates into CASSVELNTEAFF.

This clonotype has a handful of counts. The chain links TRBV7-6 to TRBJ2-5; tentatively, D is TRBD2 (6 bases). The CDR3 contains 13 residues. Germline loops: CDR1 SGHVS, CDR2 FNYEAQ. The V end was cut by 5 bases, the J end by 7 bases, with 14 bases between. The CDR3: CASSLDNGGTQYF. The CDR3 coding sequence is TGTGCCAGCAGCCTAGACAACGGGGGGACCCAGTACTTC.

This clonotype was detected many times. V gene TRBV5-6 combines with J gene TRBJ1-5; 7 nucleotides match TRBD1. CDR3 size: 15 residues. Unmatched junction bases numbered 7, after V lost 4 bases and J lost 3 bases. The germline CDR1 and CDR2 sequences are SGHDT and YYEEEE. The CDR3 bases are TGTGCCAGCAGCCTACGACAGGGCGCCAATCAGCCCCAGCATTTT. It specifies CASSLRQGANQPQHF. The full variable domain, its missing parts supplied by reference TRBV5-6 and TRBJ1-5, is DAGVTQSPTHLIKTRGQQVTLRCSPKSGHDTVSWYQQALGQGPQFIFQYYEEEERQRGNFPDRFSGHQFPNYSSELNVNALLLGDSALYLCASSLRQGANQPQHFGDGTRLSIL.

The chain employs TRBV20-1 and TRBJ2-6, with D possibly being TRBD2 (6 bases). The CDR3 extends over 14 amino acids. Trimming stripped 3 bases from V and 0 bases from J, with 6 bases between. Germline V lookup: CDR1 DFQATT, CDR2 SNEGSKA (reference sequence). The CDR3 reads CSARRGSGANVLTF. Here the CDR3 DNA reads TGCAGTGCTAGGCGGGGCTCTGGGGCCAACGTCCTGACTTTC.

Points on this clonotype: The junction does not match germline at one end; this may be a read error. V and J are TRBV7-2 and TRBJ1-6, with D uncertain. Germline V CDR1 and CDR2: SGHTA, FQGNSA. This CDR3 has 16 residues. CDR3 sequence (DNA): TGTGCCAGCAGCTTAGTCCGAGCAGAGTATAATTCACCCCCCCACTTT. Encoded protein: CASSLVRAEYNSPPHF.

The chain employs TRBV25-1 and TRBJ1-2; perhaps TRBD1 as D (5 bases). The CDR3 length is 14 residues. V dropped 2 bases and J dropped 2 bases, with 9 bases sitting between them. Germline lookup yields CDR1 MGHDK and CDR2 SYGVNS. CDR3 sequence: CASSEETENYGYTF. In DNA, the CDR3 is TGTGCCAGCAGTGAAGAGACAGAGAACTATGGCTACACCTTC.

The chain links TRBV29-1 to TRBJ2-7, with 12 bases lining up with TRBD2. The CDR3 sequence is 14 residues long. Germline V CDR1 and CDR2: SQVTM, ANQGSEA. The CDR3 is CSASGRDGTYEQYF. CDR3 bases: TGCAGTGCTAGCGGGAGGGACGGGACCTACGAGCAGTACTTC.

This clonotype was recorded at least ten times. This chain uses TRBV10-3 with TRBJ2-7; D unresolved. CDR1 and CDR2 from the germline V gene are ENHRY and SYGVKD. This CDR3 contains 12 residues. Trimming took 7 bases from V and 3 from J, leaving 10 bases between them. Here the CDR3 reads CAIKDVFYEQYF. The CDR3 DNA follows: TGTGCCATCAAGGACGTCTTCTACGAGCAGTACTTC.

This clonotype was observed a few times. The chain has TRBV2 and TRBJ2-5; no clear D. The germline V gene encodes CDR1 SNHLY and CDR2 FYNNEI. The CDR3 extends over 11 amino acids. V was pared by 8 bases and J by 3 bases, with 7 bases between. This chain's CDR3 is CASPGEETQYF. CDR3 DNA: TGTGCCAGCCCAGGTGAAGAGACCCAGTACTTC.

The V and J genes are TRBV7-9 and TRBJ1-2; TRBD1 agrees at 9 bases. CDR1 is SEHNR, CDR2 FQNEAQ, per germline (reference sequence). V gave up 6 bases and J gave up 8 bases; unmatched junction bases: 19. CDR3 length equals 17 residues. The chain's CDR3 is CASRTFPQTGGWEGYTF. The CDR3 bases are TGTGCCAGCAGGACATTTCCCCAGACAGGGGGATGGGAAGGCTACACCTTC.

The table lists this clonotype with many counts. CDR3 nucleotide sequence: TGCAGCGTTGGAACGGGGAGGGACACTGAAGCTTTCTTT. Its translation: CSVGTGRDTEAFF. V and J are TRBV29-1 and TRBJ1-1; no clear D. The CDR3 totals 13 residues. With 4 bases removed from V and 3 bases from J, the gap between germline ends came to 12 bases. Germline V gene sequence: CDR1 SQVTM, CDR2 ANQGSEA.

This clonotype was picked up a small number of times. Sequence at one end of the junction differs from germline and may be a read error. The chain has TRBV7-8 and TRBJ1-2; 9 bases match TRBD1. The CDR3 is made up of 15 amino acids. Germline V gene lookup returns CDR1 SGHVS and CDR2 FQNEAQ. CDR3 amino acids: CASSQQPGQGNGYTF. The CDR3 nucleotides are TGCGCCAGCAGCCAACAACCGGGACAGGGCAATGGCTACACCTTC.

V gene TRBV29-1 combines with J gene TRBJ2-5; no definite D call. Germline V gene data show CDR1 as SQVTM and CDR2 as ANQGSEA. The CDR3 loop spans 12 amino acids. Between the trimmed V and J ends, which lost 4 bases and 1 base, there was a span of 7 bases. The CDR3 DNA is TGCAGCGTTGGCAGATTCCAAGAGACCCAGTACTTC. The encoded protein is CSVGRFQETQYF.

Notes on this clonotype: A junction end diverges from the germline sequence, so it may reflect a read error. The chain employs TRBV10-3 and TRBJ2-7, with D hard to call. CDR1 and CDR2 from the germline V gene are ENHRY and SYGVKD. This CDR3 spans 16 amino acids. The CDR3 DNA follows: TGTGCCAGCAGTTACCTTCAGGAACAATTCTCCTACGAGCAGTACTTC. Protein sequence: CASSYLQEQFSYEQYF.

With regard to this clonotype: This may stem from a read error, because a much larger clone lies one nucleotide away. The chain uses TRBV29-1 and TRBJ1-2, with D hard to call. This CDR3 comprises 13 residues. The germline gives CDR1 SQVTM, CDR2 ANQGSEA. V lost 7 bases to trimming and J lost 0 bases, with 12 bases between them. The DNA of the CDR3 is TGCAGCGCCCGAAACCTAGCTAACTATGGCTACACCTTC. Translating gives CSARNLANYGYTF.

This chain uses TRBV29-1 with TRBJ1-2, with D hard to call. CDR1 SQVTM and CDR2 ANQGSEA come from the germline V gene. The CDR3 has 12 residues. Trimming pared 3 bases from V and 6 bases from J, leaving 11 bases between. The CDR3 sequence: CSVERTSDGYTF. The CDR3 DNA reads TGCAGCGTTGAGCGGACGAGTGATGGCTACACCTTC.

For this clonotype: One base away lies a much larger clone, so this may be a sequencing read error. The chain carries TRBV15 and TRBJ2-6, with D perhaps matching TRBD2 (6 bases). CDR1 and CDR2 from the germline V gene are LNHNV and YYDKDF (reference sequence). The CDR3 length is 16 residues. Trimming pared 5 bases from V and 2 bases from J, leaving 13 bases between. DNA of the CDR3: TGTGCCACCAGCTTAGCGGCGGCAGCTGGGGCCAACGTCCTGACTTTC. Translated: CATSLAAAAGANVLTF.

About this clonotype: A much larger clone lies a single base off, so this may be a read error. The DNA for the CDR3 is TGTGCCACCAGTGATTCCCCAGGGGTTTCGACCCAGCACTTC. Translated, it gives CATSDSPGVSTQHF. This rearrangement joins TRBV24-1 to TRBJ2-5; the D gene is possibly TRBD1 (6 bases). The CDR3 spans 14 residues. CDR1 is KGHDR and CDR2 is SFDVKD in the germline V gene.

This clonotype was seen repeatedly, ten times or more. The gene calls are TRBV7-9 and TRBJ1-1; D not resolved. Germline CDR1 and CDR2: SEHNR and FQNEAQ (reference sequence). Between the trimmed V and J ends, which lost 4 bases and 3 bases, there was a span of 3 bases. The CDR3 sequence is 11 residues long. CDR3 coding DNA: TGTGCCAGCAGCTACGACACTGAAGCTTTCTTT. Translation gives CASSYDTEAFF.

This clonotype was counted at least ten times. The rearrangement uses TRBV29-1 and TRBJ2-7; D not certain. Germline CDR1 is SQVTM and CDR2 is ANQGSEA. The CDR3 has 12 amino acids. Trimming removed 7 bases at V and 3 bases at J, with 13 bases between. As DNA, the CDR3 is TGCAGCGCCCGGGCGTCTGGCTACGAGCAGTACTTC. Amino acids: CSARASGYEQYF.

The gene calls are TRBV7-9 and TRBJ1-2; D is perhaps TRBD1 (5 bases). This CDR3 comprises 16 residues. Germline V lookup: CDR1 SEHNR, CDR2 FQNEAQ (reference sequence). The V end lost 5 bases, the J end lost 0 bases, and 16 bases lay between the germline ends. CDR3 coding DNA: TGTGCCAGCAGCCGTCTACCGGGACCCACTAACTATGGCTACACCTTC. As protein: CASSRLPGPTNYGYTF.

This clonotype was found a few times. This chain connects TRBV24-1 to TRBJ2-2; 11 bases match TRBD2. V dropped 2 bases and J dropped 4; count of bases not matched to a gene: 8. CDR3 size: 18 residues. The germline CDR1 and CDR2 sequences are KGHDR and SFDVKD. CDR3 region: CATSDSSGLAVLTGELFF. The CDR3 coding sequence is TGTGCCACCAGTGATTCCTCGGGACTAGCGGTCCTCACCGGGGAGCTGTTTTTT.

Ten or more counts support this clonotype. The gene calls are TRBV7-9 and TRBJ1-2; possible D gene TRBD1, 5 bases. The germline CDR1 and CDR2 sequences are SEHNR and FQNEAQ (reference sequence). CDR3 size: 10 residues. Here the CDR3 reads CRGDSYGYTF. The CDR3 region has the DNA TGTCGAGGGGATAGCTATGGCTACACCTTC.